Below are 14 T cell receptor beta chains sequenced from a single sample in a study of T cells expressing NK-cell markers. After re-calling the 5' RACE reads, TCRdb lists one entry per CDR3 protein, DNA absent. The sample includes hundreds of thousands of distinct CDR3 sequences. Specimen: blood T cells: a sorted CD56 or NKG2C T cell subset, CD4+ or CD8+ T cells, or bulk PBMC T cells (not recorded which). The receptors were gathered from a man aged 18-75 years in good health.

CDR3 protein: CASRLSPNTGELFF. The chain combines TRBV6-4 with TRBJ2-2. CDR1 and CDR2 (germline): MRHNA, SNTAGT. This CDR3 spans 14 amino acids.

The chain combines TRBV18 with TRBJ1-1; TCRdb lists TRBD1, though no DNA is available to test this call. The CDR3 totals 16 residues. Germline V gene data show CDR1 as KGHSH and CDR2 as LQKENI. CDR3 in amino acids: CASSPSPGRVDTEAFF.

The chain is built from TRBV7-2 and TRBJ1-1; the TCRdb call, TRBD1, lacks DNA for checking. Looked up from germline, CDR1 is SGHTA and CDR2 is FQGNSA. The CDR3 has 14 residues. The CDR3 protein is CASSPTGGGTEAFF.

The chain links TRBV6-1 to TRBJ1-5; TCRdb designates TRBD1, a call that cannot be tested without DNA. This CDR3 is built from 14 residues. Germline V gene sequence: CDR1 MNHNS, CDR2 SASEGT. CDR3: CASSNVRGHQPQHF.

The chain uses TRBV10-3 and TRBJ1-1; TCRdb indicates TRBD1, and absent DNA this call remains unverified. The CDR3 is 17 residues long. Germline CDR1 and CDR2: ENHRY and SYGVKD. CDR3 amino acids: CAISEGGGRRGNTEAFF.

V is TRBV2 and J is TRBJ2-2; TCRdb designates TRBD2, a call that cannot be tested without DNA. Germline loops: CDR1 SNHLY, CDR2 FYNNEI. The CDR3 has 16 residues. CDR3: CASSRRRLAEGGELFF. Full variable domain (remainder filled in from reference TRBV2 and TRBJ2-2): EPEVTQTPSHQVTQMGQEVILRCVPISNHLYFYWYRQILGQKVEFLVSFYNNEISEKSEIFDDQFSVERPDGSNFTLKIRSTKLEDSAMYFCASSRRRLAEGGELFFGEGSRLTVL.

The CDR3 sequence: CASSLVRRDIQYF. V usage is TRBV7-2 and J usage is TRBJ2-4; TCRdb selects TRBD2, and the lack of DNA leaves this call unchecked. The CDR3 covers 13 residues. In germline, CDR1 is SGHTA, CDR2 FQGNSA.

CDR3 sequence: CSVALTDRGLSSGTQYF. This chain links TRBV29-1 with TRBJ2-5; the TRBD1 assignment by TCRdb is unverifiable without DNA. The CDR3 extends over 17 amino acids. CDR1 is SQVTM and CDR2 is ANQGSEA in the germline V gene.

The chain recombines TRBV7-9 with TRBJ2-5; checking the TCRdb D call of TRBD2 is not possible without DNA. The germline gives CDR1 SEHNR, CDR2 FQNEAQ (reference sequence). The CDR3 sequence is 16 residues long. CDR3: CASSFSPRSTQETQYF.

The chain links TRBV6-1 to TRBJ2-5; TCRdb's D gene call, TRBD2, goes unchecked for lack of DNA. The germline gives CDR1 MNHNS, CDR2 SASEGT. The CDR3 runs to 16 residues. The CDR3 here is CASSHGLAIHRETQYF.

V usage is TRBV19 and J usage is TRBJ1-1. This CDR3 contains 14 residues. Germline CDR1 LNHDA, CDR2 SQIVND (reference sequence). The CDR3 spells CASKYGQLNTEAFF.

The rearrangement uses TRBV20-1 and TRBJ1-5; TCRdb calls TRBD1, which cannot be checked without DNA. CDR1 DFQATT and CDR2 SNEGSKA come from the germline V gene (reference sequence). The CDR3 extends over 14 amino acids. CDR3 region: CSAAGTGDNQPQHF.

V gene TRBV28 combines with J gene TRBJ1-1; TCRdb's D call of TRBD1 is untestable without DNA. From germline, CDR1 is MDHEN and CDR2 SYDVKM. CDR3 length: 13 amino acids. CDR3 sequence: CASSLQQGKEAFF.

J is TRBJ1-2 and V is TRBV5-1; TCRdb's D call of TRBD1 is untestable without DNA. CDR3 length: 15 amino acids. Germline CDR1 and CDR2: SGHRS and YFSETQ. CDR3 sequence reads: CASSPRDRVNYGYTF.